This T cell receptor (beta chain) appears in the sequencing data of a study of graft-versus-host responses after intestinal transplantation. Study-level results: Levels of circulating GvH clones at their peak were associated with early post-transplant HvG declines.

The CDR3 has 14 residues. Germline CDR1 reads SGHDT; CDR2 reads YYEEEE. V lost 4 bases, J lost 2 bases, and 13 bases lay in between. This table comes from immunoSEQ multiplex PCR, and its TCRdb copy is limited to in-frame clones, with some not included. Among around 88,000 clones listed, 75% to 95% were seen once. Notes on this clone: Its antigen is unidentified.

Sequenced material: unstimulated CD8+ T cells sorted from spleen or lymph node cells, taken before transplant. The clonotype comes from a human donor who was the organ donor for an intestinal transplant. This chain connects TRBV5-6 to TRBJ2-7; D remains ambiguous. For the CDR3, the DNA is TGTGCCAGCAGCGGTAGGGCGACGACCTACGAGCAGTACTTC. It specifies CASSGRATTYEQYF.